Following are 31 T cell receptor beta chains from one sample sequenced in a study of shared clonotypes between healthy human individuals. Method: immunoSEQ multiplex PCR; TCRdb's copy keeps in-frame clones and lacks some. The table shows millions of clones, with roughly 95% occurring only once. Sequencing was done on a sample of naive CD4+ T cells sorted from blood. Subset given: CD45RA+ positively selected. These receptors were collected from a young man in good health.

CDR3 protein: CASSELRGVTDTQYF. Here the CDR3 DNA reads TGCGCCAGCAGTGAGTTGCGGGGGGTCACAGATACGCAGTATTTT. This sequence joins TRBV10-1 and TRBJ2-3; 8 nucleotides match TRBD2. J gave up 2 bases and V 1 base, and 2 bases lay outside the gene matches. This CDR3 spans 15 amino acids. The germline V gene encodes CDR1 WNHNN and CDR2 SYGVQD (reference sequence).

This sequence joins TRBV18 and TRBJ2-2; either TRBD1 or TRBD2 may supply D (5 bases each). Per germline, CDR1 KGHSH and CDR2 LQKENI. V was cut by 5 bases and J by 5 bases, with 15 bases left in between. This CDR3 has 15 residues. Here the CDR3 reads CASSYGAAGTGELFF. CDR3 nucleotides: TGTGCCAGCTCATACGGGGCCGCGGGTACCGGGGAGCTGTTTTTT.

The genes are TRBV5-1 and TRBJ2-3; unclear D gene. V gave up 4 bases and J gave up 1 base, with 10 bases separating them. Germline lookup yields CDR1 SGHRS and CDR2 YFSETQ. The CDR3 has 14 residues. DNA for the CDR3: TGCGCCAGCAGCGGTGGGATGGGCACAGATACGCAGTATTTT. Translating it yields CASSGGMGTDTQYF.

As for this clone: The same CDR3 also results from other DNA sequences found in this sample. The chain has TRBV19 and TRBJ1-3; tentative D call: TRBD1 (5 bases). CDR1 LNHDA and CDR2 SQIVND come from the germline V gene (reference sequence). V lost 9 bases and J lost 0, with 12 bases in between. The CDR3 length is 14 residues. DNA for the CDR3: TGTGCCAGCCGGGACGGGAGCTCTGGAAACACCATATATTTT. This translates into CASRDGSSGNTIYF.

The rearrangement links TRBV6-1 to TRBJ1-2, with D perhaps TRBD1 (5 bases). Germline-derived CDR1 and CDR2 are MNHNS and SASEGT. The CDR3 runs to 16 residues. Trimming shortened V by 0 bases and J by 3 bases, and 14 bases separated the two germline ends. For the CDR3, the DNA is TGTGCCAGCAGTGAAGCTCGGCGGCGGGACGACTATGGCTACACCTTC. Its protein is CASSEARRRDDYGYTF.

The chain combines TRBV29-1 with TRBJ2-1; 7 bases are shared with TRBD2. V shed 6 bases and J 7 bases; nucleotides not matched to a gene: 9. The CDR3 contains 13 residues. Germline values: CDR1 SQVTM, CDR2 ANQGSEA. The CDR3 is CSVWREFMNEQFF. CDR3 nucleotide sequence: TGCAGCGTCTGGCGGGAGTTCATGAATGAGCAGTTCTTC.

This sequence joins TRBV5-4 and TRBJ1-1; D gene uncertain. This CDR3 spans 13 amino acids. Germline CDR1 SGHNT, CDR2 YYREEE (reference sequence). The ends were cut back, 3 bases at V and 2 bases at J, with 8 bases in the middle. The CDR3 DNA reads as TGTGCCAGCAGCTCCAGGACTAACACTGAAGCTTTCTTT. Translating it yields CASSSRTNTEAFF. The full variable domain, in which reference TRBV5-4 and TRBJ1-1 provide the parts outside the CDR3, is ETGVTQSPTHLIKTRGQQVTLRCSSQSGHNTVSWYQQALGQGPQFIFQYYREEENGRGNFPPRFSGLQFPNYSSELNVNALELDDSALYLCASSSRTNTEAFFGQGTRLTVV.

The rearrangement links TRBV19 to TRBJ2-3; perhaps TRBD2 as D (5 bases). V dropped 3 bases and J dropped 1 base, with 11 bases sitting between them. Germline V gives CDR1 LNHDA, CDR2 SQIVND (reference sequence). CDR3 size: 15 residues. The CDR3 spells CASSMAGYRTDTQYF. The DNA for the CDR3 is TGTGCCAGTAGTATGGCGGGTTACCGCACAGATACGCAGTATTTT.

The rearrangement links TRBV4-1 to TRBJ2-1; weak D call: TRBD2 (5 bases). The germline gives CDR1 MGHRA, CDR2 YSYEKL. This CDR3 has 18 amino acids. Trimming took off 3 bases at V and 3 bases at J, with 21 bases between the two ends. CDR3 region: CASSQSARVRGLYNEQFF. The CDR3 DNA follows: TGCGCCAGCAGCCAGAGCGCGAGGGTCAGAGGTCTCTACAATGAGCAGTTCTTC.

The chain has TRBV9 and TRBJ2-7; D is ambiguous. CDR1 is SGDLS and CDR2 is YYNGEE in the germline V gene. The CDR3 totals 14 residues. The ends were cut back, 3 bases at V and 7 bases at J, with 17 bases in the middle. In nucleotides, the CDR3 is TGTGCCAGCAGCGCGACCCCGACTGCCTTGGAGCAGTACTTC. Encoded protein: CASSATPTALEQYF.

The chain links TRBV5-6 to TRBJ1-2; D remains unclear. V shed 0 bases and J shed 8 bases, with 11 bases lying between them. In germline, CDR1 is SGHDT, CDR2 YYEEEE. This CDR3 region has 13 residues. CDR3 in DNA: TGTGCCAGCAGCTTGGCCCTCCCCTTGGGCTACACCTTC. It specifies CASSLALPLGYTF.

The gene calls are TRBV5-4 and TRBJ1-2; 10 bases fit TRBD1. The CDR3 consists of 16 residues. Per the germline V gene, CDR1 is SGHNT and CDR2 is YYREEE (reference sequence). V shed 2 bases, J shed 7 bases, and the junction held 11 bases outside the gene matches. CDR3 sequence (DNA): TGTGCCAGCAGCTTAGGTTATGACAGGGGGCTGGTTGGCTACACCTTC. Encoded protein: CASSLGYDRGLVGYTF.

Notes on this clone: Within the sample, other DNA sequences also encode this same CDR3. The chain couples TRBV10-3 to TRBJ2-5; 10 nucleotides align to TRBD2. The germline gives CDR1 ENHRY, CDR2 SYGVKD. J lost 3 bases, V lost 10 bases, and 2 bases had no gene match. The CDR3 contains 12 residues. CDR3 amino acids: CATGLAEETQYF. The CDR3 region has the DNA TGTGCCACCGGACTAGCGGAAGAGACCCAGTACTTC.

This chain joins TRBV5-5 and TRBJ2-4, with 8 bases fitting TRBD1. The CDR3 runs to 16 residues. Germline V CDR1 and CDR2: SGHKS, YYEKEE (reference sequence). The ends lost 3 bases at V and 6 bases at J; junction bases unmatched: 11. The CDR3 sequence is CASSSPTGVEGNIQYF. The CDR3, as DNA: TGTGCCAGCAGCTCTCCGACAGGGGTGGAGGGAAACATTCAGTACTTC.

This chain joins TRBV25-1 and TRBJ2-2; no definite D call. From germline, CDR1 is MGHDK and CDR2 SYGVNS. The CDR3 consists of 15 residues. V was clipped by 2 bases and J by 3 bases, with 10 bases between them. CDR3 sequence reads: CASSETYRDTGELFF. The CDR3 nucleotides read TGTGCCAGCAGTGAAACATATAGAGACACCGGGGAGCTGTTTTTT.

This rearrangement joins TRBV2 to TRBJ2-3; D is perhaps TRBD1 (5 bases). This CDR3 is 12 amino acids long. The germline CDR1 and CDR2 sequences are SNHLY and FYNNEI. The ends were cut back, 4 bases at V and 5 bases at J, with 7 bases in the middle. The CDR3 DNA sequence: TGTGCCAGCAGTGTAGGGGAAGATACGCAGTATTTT. Residues: CASSVGEDTQYF.

V gene TRBV30 combines with J gene TRBJ1-1; a weak D match, TRBD1 (6 bases). Germline V gene data show CDR1 as GTSNPN and CDR2 as SVGIG (reference sequence). The CDR3 runs 14 residues. Trimming removed 2 bases from V and 1 base from J, with 11 bases in between. DNA of the CDR3: TGTGCCTGGAGTCTTGGGACACAGAACACTGAAGCTTTCTTT. It specifies CAWSLGTQNTEAFF.

In this sample, this clone turned up many times. This sequence joins TRBV9 and TRBJ1-1; tentatively, D is TRBD1 (6 bases). With 2 bases removed from V and 4 bases from J, the gap between germline ends came to 15 bases. The CDR3 totals 15 residues. Germline CDR1 and CDR2: SGDLS and YYNGEE. The CDR3 region is CASSVQGREGTEAFF. The CDR3 DNA is TGTGCCAGCAGCGTTCAGGGGCGGGAGGGCACTGAAGCTTTCTTT.

This clone showed up just once. The chain links TRBV2 to TRBJ1-1, with 10 positions matching TRBD1. This CDR3 has 14 amino acids. The V segment lost 6 bases and the J segment 4 bases; nucleotides outside the gene matches: 5. Germline V gene sequence: CDR1 SNHLY, CDR2 FYNNEI. The CDR3 DNA reads TGTGCCAGCAGAAGACAGGGGGCCGGCACTGAAGCTTTCTTT. Amino acid sequence: CASRRQGAGTEAFF.

The chain has TRBV5-6 and TRBJ2-3; 9 bases map to TRBD2. Germline loops: CDR1 SGHDT, CDR2 YYEEEE. V lost 4 bases and J lost 1; bases outside the gene matches: 7. The CDR3 consists of 16 residues. The CDR3 DNA follows: TGTGCCAGCAGCCTCTTGGGCGGGGGGGGCACAGATACGCAGTATTTT. Translation: CASSLLGGGGTDTQYF.

The chain links TRBV5-8 to TRBJ2-2; D perhaps matches TRBD2 (6 bases). Per germline, CDR1 SGHTS and CDR2 YDEGEE. CDR3 size: 15 residues. With 3 bases removed from V and 5 bases from J, the gap between germline ends came to 14 bases. CDR3 coding DNA: TGTGCCAGCAGCTGGGTGGGAGGACCTACCGGGGAGCTGTTTTTT. It encodes CASSWVGGPTGELFF.

Details on this clone: Other DNA sequences of this sample code for an identical CDR3. The gene calls are TRBV2 and TRBJ1-5; D uncertain. Deletions cut 6 bases from V and 2 bases from J, with 5 bases between. The CDR3 length is 12 residues. Per the germline V gene, CDR1 is SNHLY and CDR2 is FYNNEI. The CDR3 nucleotides read TGTGCCAGCAGAGGCCGCAATCAGCCCCAGCATTTT. This gives the protein CASRGRNQPQHF.

V is TRBV19 and J is TRBJ2-3; D unclear. The length of the CDR3 is 12 residues. Germline CDR1 and CDR2: LNHDA and SQIVND (reference sequence). V was clipped by 6 bases and J by 5 bases, with 9 bases between them. This CDR3 is CASSTLRDTQYF. DNA for the CDR3: TGTGCCAGTAGCACTCTAAGAGATACGCAGTATTTT.

The V and J genes are TRBV13 and TRBJ2-4; 7 bases fit TRBD1. The V and J ends lost 0 bases and 5 bases, in that order; junction bases with no gene match: 4. Germline lookup yields CDR1 PRHDT and CDR2 FYEKMQ (reference sequence). The CDR3 has 15 amino acids. This CDR3 is CASSLGGGRQNIQYF. The CDR3 coding sequence is TGTGCCAGCAGCTTAGGAGGGGGCAGACAAAACATTCAGTACTTC.

This chain joins TRBV4-3 and TRBJ2-1; the D gene could be TRBD1 or TRBD2 (6 bases each). Trimming cost V 4 bases and J 2 bases, with 12 bases left between them. The CDR3 length is 15 residues. The germline V gene encodes CDR1 LGHNA and CDR2 YSLEER. Written as DNA, the CDR3 is TGCGCCAGCAGCCTGCGAGGGGGGCCCTACAATGAGCAGTTCTTC. Its translation: CASSLRGGPYNEQFF.

V usage is TRBV27 and J usage is TRBJ2-5; TRBD2 might be the D (7 bases). This CDR3 has 16 residues. The V and J ends lost 5 bases and 5 bases respectively, with 21 bases between them. Germline CDR1 and CDR2: MNHEY and SMNVEV (reference sequence). CDR3 bases: TGTGCCAGCAGTCCCAATTGGGGGGGCGTCTCCGAGACCCAGTACTTC. Translation: CASSPNWGGVSETQYF.

The chain links TRBV6-4 to TRBJ1-5; weak D call: TRBD1 (6 bases). This CDR3 has 13 residues. Per the germline V gene, CDR1 is MRHNA and CDR2 is SNTAGT. V was clipped by 6 bases and J by 10 bases, with 16 bases between them. The CDR3 sequence is CASSRDKGSPQHF. In DNA, the CDR3 is TGTGCCAGCAGCCGGGACAAGGGGTCCCCCCAGCATTTT.

This clone was observed a single time. This chain joins TRBV5-1 and TRBJ2-3; D might be TRBD2 (6 bases). Trimming took off 4 bases at V and 2 bases at J, with 17 bases between the two ends. Germline CDR1 SGHRS, CDR2 YFSETQ. CDR3 length: 16 amino acids. The CDR3 loop reads CASSRGTEYFTDTQYF. The CDR3, as DNA: TGCGCCAGCAGCCGCGGGACGGAGTACTTCACAGATACGCAGTATTTT.

V gene TRBV30 combines with J gene TRBJ2-7; the D call may be TRBD1 or TRBD2 (6 bases each). Germline V lookup: CDR1 GTSNPN, CDR2 SVGIG (reference sequence). There are 13 residues in the CDR3. V was trimmed by 7 bases and J by 2 bases, leaving 15 bases between them. CDR3 sequence reads: CAFARDIPYEQYF. DNA for the CDR3: TGTGCCTTCGCGCGGGACATACCCTACGAGCAGTACTTC.

This chain joins TRBV9 and TRBJ2-1, with 10 bases that match TRBD1. The V and J ends lost 1 base and 8 bases, in that order; junction bases with no gene match: 6. CDR3 length: 15 residues. Germline CDR1 and CDR2: SGDLS and YYNGEE. The CDR3 region has the DNA TGTGCCAGCAGCGTATTGGGACAGGGGTTTTATGAGCAGTTCTTC. Residues: CASSVLGQGFYEQFF.

The V gene is TRBV7-2, the J gene TRBJ1-2; no clear D gene. CDR3 length equals 13 residues. Germline V gene data show CDR1 as SGHTA and CDR2 as FQGNSA. Trimming removed 5 bases from V and 8 bases from J, with 15 bases in between. The DNA for the CDR3 is TGTGCCAGCAGCCCAGAGGGAACTTGGGGCTACACCTTC. This translates into CASSPEGTWGYTF. Looking up the rest from reference TRBV7-2 and TRBJ1-2 gives the full variable domain: GAGVSQSPSNKVTEKGKDVELRCDPISGHTALYWYRQSLGQGLEFLIYFQGNSAPDKSGLPSDRFSAERTGGSVSTLTIQRTQQEDSAVYLCASSPEGTWGYTFGSGTRLTVV.